This T cell receptor (beta chain) came from a study of blood T cell repertoires in COVID-19. Looking at the study overall: Nucleic acid was either cDNA or gDNA, and it came from T cells, B-cell-depleted T cells, or PBMCs.

Generated by immunoSEQ multiplex PCR, the TCRdb table keeps only in-frame clones and is missing some. The top ten clones hold approximately 9.8% of a sample with just over 300,000 clones, roughly 90% of them seen once. The study recruited people aged 18 to 89 years across under 25 US areas. Cohort 3 recovered donors had two negative PCRs, clearance, or symptom resolution. The clonotype originates from a middle-aged woman who had recovered from COVID-19. Material: PBMCs or T cells enriched from blood (not recorded which).

The CDR3 is CASTAGQLTNYGYTF. CDR3 nucleotides: TGTGCCAGCACTGCCGGACAGCTAACTAACTATGGCTACACCTTC. The chain joins TRBV5-6 to TRBJ1-2, with D maybe TRBD1 (6 bases). V was shortened by 6 bases and J by 0 bases, with 15 bases between the two germline ends. CDR1 is SGHDT and CDR2 is YYEEEE in the germline V gene. This CDR3 has 15 residues. The variable domain in full, completed from reference TRBV5-6 and TRBJ1-2, reads DAGVTQSPTHLIKTRGQQVTLRCSPKSGHDTVSWYQQALGQGPQFIFQYYEEEERQRGNFPDRFSGHQFPNYSSELNVNALLLGDSALYLCASTAGQLTNYGYTFGSGTRLTVV.